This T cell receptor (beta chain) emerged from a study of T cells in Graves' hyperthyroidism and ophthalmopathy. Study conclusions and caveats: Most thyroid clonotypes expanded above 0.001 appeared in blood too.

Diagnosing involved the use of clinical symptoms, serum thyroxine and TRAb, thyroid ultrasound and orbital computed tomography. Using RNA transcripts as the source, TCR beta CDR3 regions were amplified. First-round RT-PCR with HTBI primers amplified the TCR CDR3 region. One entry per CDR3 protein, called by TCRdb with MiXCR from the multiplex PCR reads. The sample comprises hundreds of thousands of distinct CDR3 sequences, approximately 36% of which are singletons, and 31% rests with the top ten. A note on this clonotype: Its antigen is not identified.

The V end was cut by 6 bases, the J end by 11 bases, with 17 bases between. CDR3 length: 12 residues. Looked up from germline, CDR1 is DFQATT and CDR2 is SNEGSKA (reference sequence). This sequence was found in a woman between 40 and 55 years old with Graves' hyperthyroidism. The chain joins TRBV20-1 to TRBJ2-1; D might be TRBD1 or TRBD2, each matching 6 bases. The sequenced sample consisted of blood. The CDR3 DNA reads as TGCAGTGCGGGGGGACCAACAGGGCAGCAGTTCTTC. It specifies CSAGGPTGQQFF.